Reported below is one TCR beta chain. The data stem from a study of PD-L1 blockade in urothelial cancer. CDR1 and CDR2 (germline): MDHEN, SYDVKM. This CDR3 has 15 amino acids. The ends were cut back, 7 bases at V and 2 bases at J, with 15 bases in the middle. Time point: pretreatment peripheral blood. Spiked synthetic TCR analogs estimated absolute template abundance per PCR. Produced via immunoSEQ multiplex PCR; TCRdb's table is partial and in-frame only. The top ten hold around 5.7% of the sample, which has tens of thousands of clones, roughly 80% seen once. The sequence came from a man between 70 and 80 years old with urothelial cancer. This chain joins TRBV28 and TRBJ2-1; TRBD1 might be the D (6 bases). The input for sequencing was PBMCs, taken around atezolizumab (anti-PD-L1) treatment. The CDR3 sequence: CASTPQGRTYNEQFF. CDR3 nucleotides: TGTGCCAGCACCCCCCAGGGGAGAACCTACAATGAGCAGTTCTTC.